This T cell receptor (beta chain) derives from a study of T cell responses to AZD1222 COVID-19 vaccine. Study-level results: The donor group comprised mostly white British people and more females; the analysis possibly underestimated clonal diversity.

As to this clone: What it recognizes is unknown.

V was shortened by 2 bases and J by 4 bases, with 10 bases between the two germline ends. CDR1 is SGHKS, CDR2 YYEKEE, per germline (reference sequence). This CDR3 is 13 amino acids long. The data were produced by immunoSEQ multiplex PCR, yet TCRdb's version contains in-frame clones alone and is incomplete. Here the sample spans 150,000 to 200,000 clones, roughly 90% being singletons. This specimen was peripheral blood, taken 28 days after the second AZD1222 dose. The TCR sequence derives from an adult who received the AZD1222 COVID-19 vaccine. The V and J genes are TRBV5-5 and TRBJ2-7, with D possibly being TRBD1 (6 bases). The CDR3 DNA follows: TGTGCCAGCAGCTTCGGTAGGGGGTACGAGCAGTACTTC. Translation gives CASSFGRGYEQYF.